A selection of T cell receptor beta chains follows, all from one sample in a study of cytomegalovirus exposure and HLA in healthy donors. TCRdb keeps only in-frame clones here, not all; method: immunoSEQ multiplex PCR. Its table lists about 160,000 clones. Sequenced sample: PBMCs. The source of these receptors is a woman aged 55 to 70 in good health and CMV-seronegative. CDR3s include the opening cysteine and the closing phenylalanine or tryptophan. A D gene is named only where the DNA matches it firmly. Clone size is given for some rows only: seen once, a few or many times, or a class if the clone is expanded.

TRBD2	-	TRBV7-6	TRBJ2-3	CASSLELAGASLTDTQYF	TGTGCCAGCAGCTTAGAACTAGCGGGGGCATCTCTGACAGATACGCAGTATTTT
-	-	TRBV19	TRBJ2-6	CASSIVRPGAGANVLTF	TGTGCCAGTAGTATAGTGAGGCCGGGAGCTGGGGCCAACGTCCTGACTTTC
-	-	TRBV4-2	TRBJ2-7	CASSQDPGVSYEQYF	TGTGCCAGCAGCCAAGACCCGGGGGTTTCCTACGAGCAGTACTTC
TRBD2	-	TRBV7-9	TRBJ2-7	CASSLTSGGTPWF	TGTGCCAGCAGCTTAACTAGCGGGGGGACCCCATGGTTC
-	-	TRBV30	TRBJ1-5	CAWGLWGDQPQHF	TGTGCCTGGGGTTTGTGGGGAGATCAGCCCCAGCATTTT
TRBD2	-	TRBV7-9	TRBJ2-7	CASTRGDGSYEQYF	TGTGCCAGCACCCGGGGGGACGGCTCCTACGAGCAGTACTTC
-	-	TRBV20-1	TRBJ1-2	CSARGVSGYTF	TGCAGTGCCAGGGGCGTGTCCGGCTACACCTTC
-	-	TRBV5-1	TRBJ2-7	CASSSSGMVVNEQYF	TGCGCCAGCAGCTCCTCAGGGATGGTCGTTAACGAGCAGTACTTC
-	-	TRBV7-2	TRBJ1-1	CASSPRGRDTEAFF	TGTGCCAGCAGCCCGAGAGGTCGAGACACTGAAGCTTTCTTT
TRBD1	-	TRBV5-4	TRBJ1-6	CASSLGGTVPSYNSPLHF	TGTGCCAGCAGCTTGGGAGGGACAGTGCCCTCCTATAATTCACCCCTCCACTTT
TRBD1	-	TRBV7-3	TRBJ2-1	CASSLRGGWDRGPGEQFF	TGTGCCAGCAGCCTTAGGGGTGGTTGGGACAGGGGTCCAGGAGAGCAGTTCTTC
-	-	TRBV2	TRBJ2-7	CASSFGAAREQYF	TGTGCCAGCAGCTTTGGGGCGGCTAGGGAGCAGTACTTC
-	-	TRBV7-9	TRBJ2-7	CASSLSRGGDADYEQYF	TGTGCCAGCAGCTTATCCCGGGGCGGGGACGCAGACTACGAGCAGTACTTC
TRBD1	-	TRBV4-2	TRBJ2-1	CASSQDGTGGDEQFF	TGTGCCAGCAGCCAAGATGGGACAGGGGGCGATGAGCAGTTCTTC
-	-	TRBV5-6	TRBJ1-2	CASSLRARASYGYTF	TGTGCCAGCAGCTTGCGTGCCAGGGCGAGCTATGGCTACACCTTC
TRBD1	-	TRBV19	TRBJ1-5	CASSADREGGQPQHF	TGTGCCAGTAGTGCCGACAGGGAAGGAGGGCAGCCCCAGCATTTT
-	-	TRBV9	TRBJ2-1	CASSPDVVGGYNEQFF	TGTGCCAGCAGCCCTGACGTTGTCGGGGGCTACAATGAGCAGTTCTTC
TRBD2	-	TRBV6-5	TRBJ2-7	CASSSTSGGPYEQYF	TGTGCCAGCAGTTCCACTAGCGGGGGCCCCTACGAGCAGTACTTC
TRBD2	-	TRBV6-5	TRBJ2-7	CASSYSTSGSYEQYF	TGTGCCAGCAGTTACTCTACTAGCGGGTCTTACGAGCAGTACTTC
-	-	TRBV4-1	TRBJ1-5	CASSLIIGEPQHF	TGCGCCAGCAGCCTGATTATTGGAGAGCCCCAGCATTTT
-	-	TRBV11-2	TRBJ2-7	CASSLDSYEQYF	TGTGCCAGCAGCTTAGACAGTTACGAGCAGTACTTC
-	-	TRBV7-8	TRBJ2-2	CASSLAQNTGELFF	TGTGCCAGCAGCTTAGCACAGAACACCGGGGAGCTGTTTTTT
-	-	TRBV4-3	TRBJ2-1	CASSQDWEINEQFF	TGCGCCAGCAGCCAAGACTGGGAGATCAATGAGCAGTTCTTC
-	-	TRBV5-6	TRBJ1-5	CASSTRALGNQPQHF	TGTGCCAGCAGCACCAGGGCCTTAGGGAATCAGCCCCAGCATTTT
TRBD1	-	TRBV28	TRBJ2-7	CASRRDRGYEQYF	TGTGCCAGCAGAAGGGACAGGGGCTACGAGCAGTACTTC
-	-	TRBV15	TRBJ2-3	CATSRKRGPGTDTQYF	TGTGCCACCAGCAGAAAGAGAGGGCCTGGCACAGATACGCAGTATTTT
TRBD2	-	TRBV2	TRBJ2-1	CASSPGTSGYNEQFF	TGTGCCAGCAGTCCGGGGACTAGCGGTTACAATGAGCAGTTCTTC
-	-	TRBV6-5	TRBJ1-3	CASSFTVGNTIYF	TGTGCCAGCAGTTTCACGGTCGGAAACACCATATATTTT
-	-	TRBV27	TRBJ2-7	CASSSLGRGAYEQYF	TGTGCCAGCAGTTCTCTCGGAAGAGGCGCCTACGAGCAGTACTTC
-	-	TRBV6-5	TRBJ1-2	CASSSPGTNYGYTF	TGTGCCAGCAGTTCTCCAGGGACTAACTATGGCTACACCTTC
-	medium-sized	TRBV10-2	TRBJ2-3	CASSGQSRDTQYF	TGCGCCAGCAGTGGACAGTCTAGGGATACGCAGTATTTT
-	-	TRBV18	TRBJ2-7	CASSPSRAGYEQYF	TGTGCCAGCTCACCATCCAGGGCTGGCTACGAGCAGTACTTC
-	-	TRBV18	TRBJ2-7	CASSPLQGKGYEQYF	TGTGCCAGCTCACCACTTCAGGGAAAGGGGTACGAGCAGTACTTC
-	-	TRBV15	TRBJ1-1	CATSRGHLEAFF	TGTGCCACCAGCAGAGGACACCTTGAAGCTTTCTTT